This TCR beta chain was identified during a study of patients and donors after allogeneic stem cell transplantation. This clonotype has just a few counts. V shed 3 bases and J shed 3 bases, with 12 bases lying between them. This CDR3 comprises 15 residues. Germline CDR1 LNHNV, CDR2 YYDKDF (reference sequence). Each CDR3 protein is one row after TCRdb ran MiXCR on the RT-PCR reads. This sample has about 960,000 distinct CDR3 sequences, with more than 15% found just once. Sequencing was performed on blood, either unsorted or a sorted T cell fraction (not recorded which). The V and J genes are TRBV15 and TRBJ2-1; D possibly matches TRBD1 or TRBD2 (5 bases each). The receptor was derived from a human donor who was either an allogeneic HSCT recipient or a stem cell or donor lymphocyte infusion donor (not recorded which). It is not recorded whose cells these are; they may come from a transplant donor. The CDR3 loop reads CATSSTGRSYNEQFF. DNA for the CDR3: TGTGCCACCAGCAGCACGGGACGGAGCTACAATGAGCAGTTCTTC.